What follows are 2 T cell receptor beta chains derived from one specimen sequenced in a study of read filtering for tumor transcriptome and immune sequencing. This library used roughly 400 ng RNA and molecular barcoded adaptors spanning alpha/delta and beta/gamma chains. TCRdb re-derived calls from the reads in MiXCR, one entry per CDR3 protein. This table has around 130,000 distinct CDR3 sequences, 13% appearing once. Specimen: a population of CD138-negative cells sorted from bone marrow. Receptors originate from a donor at least 40 years old with multiple myeloma.

This clonotype came up many times. V gene TRBV19 combines with J gene TRBJ2-3; D tentatively fits TRBD1 or TRBD2 (5 bases each). Germline V CDR1 and CDR2: LNHDA, SQIVND (reference sequence). The V end was cut by 4 bases, the J end by 4 bases, with 18 bases between. The CDR3 contains 16 residues. CDR3 residues: CASSNGAEVWADTQYF. The CDR3, as DNA: TGTGCCAGTAGTAACGGGGCTGAGGTGTGGGCAGATACGCAGTATTTT.

This clonotype was observed a handful of times. V is TRBV7-9 and J is TRBJ2-5, with a weak D call TRBD1 (6 bases). The CDR3 is 15 amino acids. Germline lookup yields CDR1 SEHNR and CDR2 FQNEAQ (reference sequence). V was cut by 1 base and J by 3 bases, with 12 bases left in between. In DNA form, the CDR3 reads TGTGCCAGCAGCTTAGTAACAGGGCGGGAAGAGACCCAGTACTTC. Translated: CASSLVTGREETQYF.